This T cell receptor (beta chain) was captured by sequencing in a study of T cells in localized non-small cell lung cancer. The study's findings and limits: Of the top 100 tumor clones, median roughly 53 were in adjacent lung, approximately 28 among its top 100. Those with higher blood T cell density had longer overall survival. In uninvolved adjacent lung, T cell clonality reached its highest value, exceeding tumor.

Turning to this clone: Its antigen is not identified.

Sequencing was performed with immunoSEQ multiplex PCR; in TCRdb, only in-frame clones are kept and a portion is missing. The table includes over 65,000 clones, approximately 84% detected once. CDR1 is MNHEY and CDR2 is SMNVEV in the germline V gene (reference sequence). With 5 bases removed from V and 6 bases from J, the gap between germline ends came to 17 bases. CDR3 length: 15 residues. The sequencing used peripheral blood, collected before any cancer treatment. This sequence joins TRBV27 and TRBJ1-3; D is possibly TRBD1 (5 bases). The receptor comes from a female donor older than 55 with stage I lung adenocarcinoma. The CDR3 region is CASSPSRDFANTIYF. The CDR3 region has the DNA TGTGCCAGCAGTCCTTCCAGGGATTTCGCAAACACCATATATTTT.